This TCR beta chain was recorded in a study of tumor-infiltrating lymphocytes in oesophageal squamous cell carcinoma (TCRdb year 2016). Library preparation used PCR. Reads for this sample came from an Illumina HiSeq 2000. The raw public reads went through TCRdb reprocessing: fastp at Q25, MiXCR clone calling, in-frame beta chains kept. Every CDR3 protein is listed once, alongside the most common genes and DNA of its rows. This sample comprises about 18,000 distinct CDR3 sequences, approximately 46% of them detected only once. 41% of the sample lies in the top ten. As for this clonotype: Its specific antigen is unknown. The sample holds no much larger clone one base away, and base qualities are not on file.

The receptor was isolated from a female donor with esophageal squamous cell carcinoma. Specimen: blood.

The CDR3 reads as follows: CASNSPQGPNIQYF. The base sequence is TGTGCCAGCAACTCTCCCCAGGGACCAAACATTCAGTACTTC. The sequence joins TRBV12-3 or TRBV12-4 to TRBJ2-4; the D gene is possibly TRBD1 or TRBD2, with 5 bases matching each. V drops 7 bases and J drops 6 bases, leaving 16 bases in between. There are 14 amino acids in the CDR3, from cysteine to phenylalanine inclusive. This entry keeps only the CDR3 DNA: 42 bases, framed from base 1.